The 15 T cell receptor beta chains given below trace back to one sample, sequenced in a study of blood T cell repertoires in COVID-19. The protocol was immunoSEQ multiplex PCR, while the TCRdb copy is restricted to in-frame clones and leaves out a portion. The sample records around 60,000 clones, approximately 86% being singletons. The specimen was peripheral blood. These TCRs come from a man between 65 and 85 years old with acute or convalescent COVID-19.

This clone was seen once. This chain connects TRBV28 to TRBJ1-6; D is unclear. The CDR3 is 15 amino acids. The V end lost 3 bases, the J end lost 9 bases, and 15 bases lay between the germline ends. Per the germline V gene, CDR1 is MDHEN and CDR2 is SYDVKM. CDR3 bases: TGTGCCAGCAGTTTGAGGGTAGGAGTGGGTTCACCCCTCCACTTT. Translating gives CASSLRVGVGSPLHF.

The chain uses TRBV7-9 and TRBJ2-3; 14 nucleotides agree with TRBD2. CDR1 is SEHNR, CDR2 FQNEAQ, per germline (reference sequence). The CDR3 consists of 16 residues. V gave up 4 bases and J gave up 4 bases; unmatched junction bases: 4. In DNA form, the CDR3 reads TGTGCCAGCAGCTCCGGACTAGCGGGGGGAGCAGATACGCAGTATTTT. It yields the protein CASSSGLAGGADTQYF.

The J gene is TRBJ2-3, the V gene TRBV6-1; TRBD2 aligns across 13 bases. Germline V gene sequence: CDR1 MNHNS, CDR2 SASEGT. Trimming removed 3 bases from V and 7 bases from J; junction bases left unmatched: 1. This CDR3 spans 14 amino acids. CDR3 in DNA: TGTGCCAGCAGTGAGGGACTAGCGGGGAATACGCAGTATTTT. This sequence encodes CASSEGLAGNTQYF.

To note about this clone: The same CDR3 is also encoded by other DNA sequences in this sample. The rearrangement links TRBV5-1 to TRBJ2-5; D call uncertain. The V gene's germline CDR1 is SGHRS and CDR2 YFSETQ. Trimming stripped 2 bases from V and 4 bases from J, with 3 bases between. There are 11 residues in the CDR3. CDR3 sequence (DNA): TGCGCCAGCAGCTTAGCAGAGACCCAGTACTTC. It yields the protein CASSLAETQYF.

The chain couples TRBV3-1 (or the pseudogene TRBV3-2) to TRBJ1-2, with D perhaps matching TRBD1 (6 bases). The CDR3 sequence is 13 residues long. Germline V lookup: CDR1 LGHDT, CDR2 YNNKEL (reference sequence). V was pared by 7 bases and J by 2 bases, with 11 bases between. The CDR3 is CASNLGQNYGYTF. The CDR3 DNA reads TGTGCCAGCAACCTAGGACAGAACTATGGCTACACCTTC.

The chain has TRBV5-5 and TRBJ1-1; TRBD1 matches 7 bases. CDR1 is SGHKS, CDR2 YYEKEE, per germline (reference sequence). The ends lost 1 base at V and 0 bases at J; junction bases unmatched: 9. This CDR3 has 17 residues. The CDR3: CASSLYDRALMNTEAFF. In DNA, the CDR3 is TGTGCCAGCAGCTTGTACGACAGGGCCCTTATGAACACTGAAGCTTTCTTT.

V usage is TRBV7-3 and J usage is TRBJ1-6; D is uncertain. Germline CDR1 SGHTA, CDR2 FQGTGA. V lost 4 bases and J 8 bases, leaving 15 bases between the germline ends. This CDR3 is 15 amino acids long. The CDR3 bases are TGTGCCAGCAGCTCGAGGAACCGCGAAGATTCACCCCTCCACTTT. Residues: CASSSRNREDSPLHF.

The J gene is TRBJ1-6, the V gene TRBV27; 9 bases line up with TRBD1. Trimming cost V 4 bases and J 15 bases; bases outside gene matches: 7. Germline V gene lookup returns CDR1 MNHEY and CDR2 SMNVEV (reference sequence). This CDR3 has 13 amino acids. The CDR3 DNA is TGTGCCAGCAGTTGGGGGGACAGGGACAACCTCCACTTT. Translating it yields CASSWGDRDNLHF.

J is TRBJ2-1 and V is TRBV3-1 (or the pseudogene TRBV3-2), with 9 bases aligning to TRBD2. CDR3 length: 15 residues. V lost 6 bases, J lost 6 bases, and 9 bases stayed unmatched. Germline V gives CDR1 LGHDT, CDR2 YNNKEL (reference sequence). The CDR3 coding sequence is TGTGCCAGCAGTACAGGGGCTAGCGGGGCCAATGAGCAGTTCTTC. As protein: CASSTGASGANEQFF.

This chain connects TRBV5-8 to TRBJ2-7; D is unclear. Germline loops: CDR1 SGHTS, CDR2 YDEGEE. CDR3 length: 14 residues. Trimming shortened V by 7 bases and J by 6 bases, and 20 bases separated the two germline ends. The CDR3 loop reads CASLEYPQLPEQYF. The CDR3 bases are TGTGCCAGCCTAGAATATCCGCAACTACCCGAGCAGTACTTC.

J is TRBJ2-3 and V is TRBV2; TRBD2 aligns across 14 bases. The V gene's germline CDR1 is SNHLY and CDR2 FYNNEI. With V trimmed by 4 bases and J by 6 bases, 6 bases remained unmatched. The CDR3 extends over 16 amino acids. CDR3 amino acids: CASSGLAGGAGDTQYF. CDR3 in DNA: TGTGCCAGCAGTGGACTAGCGGGGGGGGCAGGGGATACGCAGTATTTT.

The CDR3 loop is CSVSDRDDQPQHF. The CDR3 DNA is TGCAGCGTAAGCGACAGGGACGATCAGCCCCAGCATTTT. The chain combines TRBV29-1 with TRBJ1-5; 7 bases line up with TRBD1. With 6 bases clipped from V and 5 bases from J, the junction kept 7 bases outside the gene matches. CDR1 and CDR2 from the germline V gene are SQVTM and ANQGSEA. CDR3 length: 13 residues.

The V call is TRBV5-1, the J call TRBJ1-1; D ambiguous. The CDR3 contains 12 residues. The germline gives CDR1 SGHRS, CDR2 YFSETQ. V was clipped by 7 bases and J by 3 bases, with 10 bases between them. CDR3 bases: TGCGCCAGCGGCCACGGGGACACTGAAGCTTTCTTT. Protein sequence: CASGHGDTEAFF.

CDR3 sequence: CASSQDITGNTIYF. In DNA form, the CDR3 reads TGCGCCAGCAGCCAGGACATCACCGGGAACACCATATATTTT. V gene TRBV5-1 combines with J gene TRBJ1-3, with D possibly being TRBD1 (5 bases). CDR3 length: 14 residues. Between the trimmed V and J ends, which lost 4 bases and 7 bases, there was a span of 15 bases. Germline CDR1 reads SGHRS; CDR2 reads YFSETQ.

The genes are TRBV7-9 and TRBJ2-5; perhaps TRBD2 as D (6 bases). The ends were cut back, 5 bases at V and 5 bases at J, with 12 bases in the middle. The CDR3 is made up of 13 amino acids. The germline CDR1 and CDR2 sequences are SEHNR and FQNEAQ (reference sequence). The CDR3 nucleotides are TGTGCCAGCAGCGCTACAGGAGGGGAGACCCAGTACTTC. Protein: CASSATGGETQYF.